The clone carrying this T cell receptor beta chain came up a few times. The sample belongs to a study of T-cell memory formation after mild COVID-19. TCRdb reanalysed the 5' RACE reads using MiXCR and keeps one entry per CDR3 protein. The repertoire has about 470,000 distinct CDR3 sequences, around a quarter of them found once; the top ten carry roughly an eighth. This CDR3 is built from 17 residues. Germline CDR1 and CDR2: SGHRS and YFSETQ. The ends lost 4 bases at V and 5 bases at J; junction bases unmatched: 9. The chain is built from TRBV5-1 and TRBJ1-6, with 10 bases aligning to TRBD1. The sample comprised PBMCs or a T cell subset sorted from them (not recorded which). This sequence originates from an adult woman who had mild COVID-19 (a few samples of this study predate the infection). Cell type and time point are not known. CDR3 coding DNA: TGCGCCAGCAGCCCCCCGGGACAGGGGCTCAATAATTCACCCCTCCACTTT. It specifies CASSPPGQGLNNSPLHF. The variable domain in full, completed from reference TRBV5-1 and TRBJ1-6, reads KAGVTQTPRYLIKTRGQQVTLSCSPISGHRSVSWYQQTPGQGLQFLFEYFSETQRNKGNFPGRFSGRQFSNSRSEMNVSTLELGDSALYLCASSPPGQGLNNSPLHFGNGTRLTVT.